Below, 26 T cell receptor beta chains from the same sample are listed, as sequenced in a study of human thymus T cells. Some clones are missing from TCRdb's copy, which holds only in-frame ones; the method was immunoSEQ multiplex PCR. The sample includes about 46,000 clones, approximately 95% seen only once; the top ten take approximately 0.16%. Sequenced: blood. The receptors here all came from a girl under three years old with a congenital heart defect but otherwise immunologically healthy.

V is TRBV16 and J is TRBJ2-1, with D perhaps matching TRBD1 (6 bases). V lost 0 bases, J lost 8 bases, and 14 bases lay in between. CDR1 KGHSY and CDR2 FQNENV come from the germline V gene. The CDR3 loop spans 15 amino acids. The CDR3 DNA reads TGTGCCAGCAGCCAATCGGTACAGGGTTACCATGAGCAGTTCTTC. This translates into CASSQSVQGYHEQFF. Full variable domain (outside the CDR3, taken from reference TRBV16 and TRBJ2-1): GEEVAQTPKHLVRGEGQKAKLYCAPIKGHSYVFWYQQVLKNEFKFLISFQNENVFDETGMPKERFSAKCLPNSPCSLEIQATKLEDSAVYFCASSQSVQGYHEQFFGPGTRLTVL.

This sequence joins TRBV30 and TRBJ2-1; 7 bases agree with TRBD2. Unmatched junction bases numbered 1, after V lost 5 bases and J lost 0 bases. CDR1 and CDR2 (germline): GTSNPN, SVGIG (reference sequence). This CDR3 contains 13 residues. The CDR3 protein is CAWGGSSYNEQFF. DNA of the CDR3: TGTGCCTGGGGCGGGAGCTCCTACAATGAGCAGTTCTTC.

The sample holds one count of this clone. V gene TRBV9 combines with J gene TRBJ2-5; 7 bases align to TRBD1. The CDR3 contains 14 residues. CDR1 and CDR2 from the germline V gene are SGDLS and YYNGEE. With 4 bases clipped from V and 4 bases from J, the junction kept 7 bases outside the gene matches. CDR3 loop: CASSPTTGRETQYF. As DNA, the CDR3 is TGTGCCAGCAGCCCCACGACAGGGAGAGAGACCCAGTACTTC.

This chain uses TRBV28 with TRBJ2-1, with D tentatively TRBD1 (6 bases). The ends were cut back, 6 bases at V and 0 bases at J, with 12 bases in the middle. CDR1 MDHEN and CDR2 SYDVKM come from the germline V gene. The CDR3 has 15 amino acids. As DNA, the CDR3 is TGTGCCAGCAGCTCAGGGGCAAGCTCCTACAATGAGCAGTTCTTC. This encodes CASSSGASSYNEQFF.

The chain links TRBV11-2 to TRBJ1-5; D ambiguous. The V gene lost 5 bases and the J gene lost 6 bases, with 8 bases spanning the gap. The germline gives CDR1 SGHAT, CDR2 FQNNGV. The CDR3 covers 12 residues. In DNA, the CDR3 is TGTGCCAGCAGCCCAGCGAGTCAGCCCCAGCATTTT. As protein: CASSPASQPQHF.

This chain joins TRBV11-2 and TRBJ1-4, with 9 positions matching TRBD1. This CDR3 region has 16 residues. The V gene end was trimmed by 1 base and the J gene end by 8 bases; junction bases not matched to a gene: 8. Germline CDR1 and CDR2: SGHAT and FQNNGV. The DNA for the CDR3 is TGTGCCAGCAGCTTAGGGACAGGGGTAAAGGACGAAAAACTGTTTTTT. This codes for CASSLGTGVKDEKLFF.

The gene calls are TRBV28 and TRBJ1-3; no definite D call. The germline V gene encodes CDR1 MDHEN and CDR2 SYDVKM. The CDR3 loop spans 15 amino acids. The V gene lost 4 bases and the J gene lost 2 bases, with 12 bases spanning the gap. The CDR3 DNA reads as TGTGCCAGCAGTTCACTCCTGAACCCTGGAAACACCATATATTTT. Protein product: CASSSLLNPGNTIYF.

This chain uses TRBV4-1 with TRBJ2-2; perhaps TRBD1 as D (6 bases). V was pared by 5 bases and J by 7 bases, with 17 bases between. The V gene's germline CDR1 is MGHRA and CDR2 YSYEKL. This CDR3 is 15 amino acids long. The CDR3 here is CASSSIGLGGGELFF. The CDR3 DNA sequence: TGCGCCAGCAGCTCAATCGGGCTAGGGGGCGGGGAGCTGTTTTTT.

V and J are TRBV27 and TRBJ2-1; D possibly matches TRBD1 or TRBD2 (5 bases each). Per germline, CDR1 MNHEY and CDR2 SMNVEV (reference sequence). V lost 5 bases, J lost 9 bases, and 26 bases lay in between. This CDR3 has 17 amino acids. The CDR3 DNA sequence: TGTGCCAGCAGTCCTTCGGTGGGTGGGAGCCCGGGGACTGAGCAGTTCTTC. It encodes CASSPSVGGSPGTEQFF.

The chain joins TRBV6-5 to TRBJ1-2; TRBD1 might be the D (5 bases). The germline V gene has CDR1 MNHEY and CDR2 SVGAGI. The CDR3 sequence is 13 residues long. The ends were cut back, 6 bases at V and 7 bases at J, with 15 bases in the middle. The CDR3 here is CASSKTARPGYTF. DNA of the CDR3: TGTGCCAGCAGCAAGACAGCCCGCCCTGGCTACACCTTC.

This clone was counted between two and nine times. The chain links TRBV6-5 to TRBJ2-7; TRBD2 matches 7 bases. CDR3 length: 14 residues. V trimming: 2 bases; J trimming: 5 bases; junction bases outside the gene matches: 6. The germline CDR1 and CDR2 sequences are MNHEY and SVGAGI. CDR3 DNA sequence: TGTGCCAGCAGTTACCTGGGCGGGAGCCACGAGCAGTACTTC. Its protein product is CASSYLGGSHEQYF.

The CDR3 bases are TGTGCCAGCAGTGAGGCTGGGGCCAACGTCCTGACTTTC. It codes for CASSEAGANVLTF. The V call is TRBV25-1, the J call TRBJ2-6; unclear D gene. CDR1 is MGHDK and CDR2 is SYGVNS in the germline V gene. The CDR3 length is 13 residues. Trimming pared 3 bases from V and 2 bases from J, leaving 2 bases between.

The chain recombines TRBV2 with TRBJ2-7; D is uncertain. V dropped 4 bases and J dropped 0 bases, with 13 bases sitting between them. Germline V gene sequence: CDR1 SNHLY, CDR2 FYNNEI. This CDR3 has 15 amino acids. The CDR3 nucleotides read TGTGCCAGCAGTGGGGTCCCTAGGAGCTCCTACGAGCAGTACTTC. This codes for CASSGVPRSSYEQYF.

The DNA for the CDR3 is TGTGCCAGTAGGACAGTACCACTTGCAACTAATGAAAAACTGTTTTTT. As protein: CASRTVPLATNEKLFF. J is TRBJ1-4 and V is TRBV19; perhaps TRBD1 as D (5 bases). Germline CDR1 reads LNHDA; CDR2 reads SQIVND (reference sequence). This CDR3 spans 16 amino acids. Trimming shortened V by 6 bases and J by 0 bases, and 14 bases separated the two germline ends.

The chain combines TRBV6-1 with TRBJ2-1, with D hard to call. V dropped 3 bases and J dropped 15 bases, with 3 bases sitting between them. CDR3 size: 8 residues. The germline gives CDR1 MNHNS, CDR2 SASEGT. CDR3 nucleotide sequence: TGTGCCAGCAGTGACTGGTTCTTC. The encoded protein is CASSDWFF.

The genes are TRBV7-2 and TRBJ2-2, with D perhaps matching TRBD1 (6 bases). Germline lookup yields CDR1 SGHTA and CDR2 FQGNSA. Trimming took off 5 bases at V and 9 bases at J, with 16 bases between the two ends. This CDR3 contains 14 residues. The CDR3 spells CASSVNRAGRELFF. The CDR3 coding sequence is TGTGCCAGCAGCGTCAACAGGGCCGGGAGGGAGCTGTTTTTT.

This rearrangement joins TRBV7-9 to TRBJ2-7, with D unresolved. Germline CDR1 is SEHNR and CDR2 is FQNEAQ (reference sequence). V was pared by 5 bases and J by 2 bases, with 13 bases between. The CDR3 length is 14 residues. CDR3 region: CASSHRLGPYEQYF. For the CDR3, the DNA is TGTGCCAGCAGCCACCGACTGGGCCCCTACGAGCAGTACTTC.

This clone came up once. The rearrangement joins TRBV5-1 to TRBJ1-2; 7 nucleotides align to TRBD1. The CDR3 loop spans 14 amino acids. After removal of 4 bases from V and 2 bases from J, the junction contained 5 bases not matched to a gene. Germline CDR1 is SGHRS and CDR2 is YFSETQ. CDR3 residues: CASSNPTGNYGYTF. The DNA of the CDR3 is TGCGCCAGCAGCAACCCGACAGGGAACTATGGCTACACCTTC.

This clone occurred once. The rearrangement joins TRBV18 to TRBJ2-7, with D possibly called TRBD1 or TRBD2 (6 bases each). Trimming took off 3 bases at V and 7 bases at J, with 25 bases between the two ends. Germline CDR1 and CDR2: KGHSH and LQKENI. The CDR3 is 17 amino acids. In DNA form, the CDR3 reads TGTGCCAGCTCACCTATGGACACCCAGGGAAGGGGGAGGGAGCAGTACTTC. Its translation is CASSPMDTQGRGREQYF.

V usage is TRBV6-1 and J usage is TRBJ1-5; D call uncertain. V was cut by 2 bases and J by 4 bases, with 12 bases left in between. The CDR3 has 15 residues. CDR1 and CDR2 (germline): MNHNS, SASEGT. The CDR3 reads CASSEQLAPNQPQHF. In DNA, the CDR3 is TGTGCCAGCAGTGAACAGCTAGCCCCAAATCAGCCCCAGCATTTT.

J is TRBJ2-1 and V is TRBV19; 8 nucleotides match TRBD1. Germline assignment: CDR1 LNHDA and CDR2 SQIVND (reference sequence). The CDR3 totals 21 residues. V shed 6 bases and J 4 bases; nucleotides not matched to a gene: 26. The CDR3, as DNA: TGTGCCAGTAGCACTATCCGTGGACAGGGAACGGGTGGGGCCTTTTACAATGAGCAGTTCTTC. Residues: CASSTIRGQGTGGAFYNEQFF.

V gene TRBV5-1 combines with J gene TRBJ1-2; no reliable D call. Germline V gene sequence: CDR1 SGHRS, CDR2 YFSETQ. The V gene lost 0 bases and the J gene lost 8 bases, with 8 bases spanning the gap. The CDR3 loop spans 12 amino acids. In DNA, the CDR3 is TGCGCCAGCAGCTTGGAGGGTGGGGGCTACACCTTC. It specifies CASSLEGGGYTF.

This chain links TRBV2 with TRBJ2-1; D call uncertain. The V end was cut by 6 bases, the J end by 6 bases, with 15 bases between. Germline values: CDR1 SNHLY, CDR2 FYNNEI. CDR3 length: 14 residues. This chain's CDR3 is CASRHRAYVNEQFF. For the CDR3, the DNA is TGTGCCAGCAGGCATAGGGCCTACGTCAATGAGCAGTTCTTC. Filled out from reference TRBV2 and TRBJ2-1, the complete variable domain reads EPEVTQTPSHQVTQMGQEVILRCVPISNHLYFYWYRQILGQKVEFLVSFYNNEISEKSEIFDDQFSVERPDGSNFTLKIRSTKLEDSAMYFCASRHRAYVNEQFFGPGTRLTVL.

The CDR3 coding sequence is TGTGCCAGCAGCCCCCCCGGGGCAGTCTACGAGCAGTACTTC. Translating gives CASSPPGAVYEQYF. The V and J genes are TRBV7-9 and TRBJ2-7; D is tentatively TRBD1 or TRBD2 (5 bases each). Trimming took off 5 bases at V and 3 bases at J, with 14 bases between the two ends. This CDR3 is 14 amino acids long. The germline V gene has CDR1 SEHNR and CDR2 FQNEAQ (reference sequence).

The CDR3 spells CASSSTSGRAPGELFF. CDR3 in DNA: TGTGCCAGCAGCTCGACTAGCGGGAGGGCCCCCGGGGAGCTGTTTTTT. The chain employs TRBV7-7 and TRBJ2-2; 14 bases are a match to TRBD2. V shed 4 bases and J 6 bases; nucleotides not matched to a gene: 4. Per the germline V gene, CDR1 is SSHAT and CDR2 is FNYEAQ (reference sequence). This CDR3 has 16 amino acids.

The chain employs TRBV10-3 and TRBJ2-5; 12 positions agree with TRBD2. Germline lookup yields CDR1 ENHRY and CDR2 SYGVKD. Germline trimming cut 7 bases from V and 5 bases from J; bases unmatched to any gene: 5. CDR3 length equals 14 residues. The DNA of the CDR3 is TGTGCCATCACACCTAGCGGGAGGGCCGAGACCCAGTACTTC. It specifies CAITPSGRAETQYF.